The sample holds one count of the clone carrying this TCR beta chain. These data belong to a study of blood T cell repertoires in COVID-19. In the study overall: Italy, Spain and the United States were the sources of the convalescent and acute COVID-19 samples. T cells, B-cell-depleted T cells, or PBMCs provided the cDNA or gDNA that served as material.

Original handling: Estimates of nucleated cell counts were drawn from the amplification of reference gene primers. This table comes from immunoSEQ multiplex PCR, and its TCRdb copy is limited to in-frame clones, with some not included. V and J calls and clone size are those listed in that table; D and trimming were worked out from the DNA. The data hold some 700,000 clones, with 90% observed a single time. The TCR originated in a woman younger than 35 with acute or convalescent COVID-19. The specimen sequenced was peripheral blood.

This CDR3 reads CASSQDWDWDTEAFF. CDR3 nucleotides: TGCGCCAGCAGCCAAGATTGGGACTGGGACACTGAAGCTTTCTTT. The J gene is TRBJ1-1, the V gene TRBV4-3; TRBD1 is a possible D gene (5 bases). This CDR3 has 15 residues. The ends were cut back, 0 bases at V and 3 bases at J, with 11 bases in the middle. Germline CDR1 and CDR2: LGHNA and YSLEER.